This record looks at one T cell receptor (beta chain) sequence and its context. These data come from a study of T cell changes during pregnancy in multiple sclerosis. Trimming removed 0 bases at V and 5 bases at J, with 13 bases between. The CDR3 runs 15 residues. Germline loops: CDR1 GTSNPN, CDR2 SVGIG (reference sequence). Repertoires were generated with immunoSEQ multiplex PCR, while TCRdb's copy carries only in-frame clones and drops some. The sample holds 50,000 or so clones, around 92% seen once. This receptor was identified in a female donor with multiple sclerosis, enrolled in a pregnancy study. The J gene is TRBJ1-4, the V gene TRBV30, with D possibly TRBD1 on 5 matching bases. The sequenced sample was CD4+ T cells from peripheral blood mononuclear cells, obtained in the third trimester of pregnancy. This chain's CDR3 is CAWSVSIQGNEKLFF. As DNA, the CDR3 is TGTGCCTGGAGTGTGTCAATCCAGGGAAATGAAAAACTGTTTTTT.